This T cell receptor beta chain was found in a study of blood T cell repertoires in COVID-19. Study information: Samples taken during acute and convalescent COVID-19 were collected in the United States, Italy and Spain. Nucleic acid was either cDNA or gDNA, and it came from T cells, B-cell-depleted T cells, or PBMCs.

In the authors' methods: Amplification of reference gene primers provided the estimated nucleated cell counts. The protocol was immunoSEQ multiplex PCR, while the TCRdb copy is restricted to in-frame clones and leaves out a portion. V, J and clone size derive from that table, while D and trimming were established from the DNA sequence. The data hold about 120,000 clones, with approximately 84% observed a single time. The CDR3 has 16 amino acids. V was clipped by 3 bases and J by 0 bases, with 12 bases between them. The germline gives CDR1 KGHSH, CDR2 LQKENI. The specimen was peripheral blood. The clonotype originates from a man between 65 and 80 years old with active or convalescent COVID-19. This chain uses TRBV18 with TRBJ1-5, with no clear D. As DNA, the CDR3 is TGTGCCAGCTCACCTACAGTCATGGGTAGCAATCAGCCCCAGCATTTT. Residues: CASSPTVMGSNQPQHF.